Sequencing of this T cell receptor (beta chain) was carried out in a study of blood T cell repertoires in COVID-19. Study background: The samples span acute and convalescent COVID-19 from the United States, Italy and Spain. T cells, B-cell-depleted T cells, or PBMCs supplied cDNA or gDNA.

The CDR3 runs 14 residues. From germline, CDR1 is MNHEY and CDR2 SMNVEV (reference sequence). Trimming removed 6 bases from V and 2 bases from J, with 14 bases in between. Per the original methods: Amplified reference gene primers provided the basis for estimating nucleated cell counts. Produced via immunoSEQ multiplex PCR; TCRdb's table is partial and in-frame only. V and J calls and clone size are given by that table; D and trimming were obtained from the DNA. The table lists about 670,000 clones, over 80% of them singletons, with under 0.3% in the top ten. The TCR sequence derives from a woman aged 18 to 35 with acute or convalescent COVID-19. V is TRBV27 and J is TRBJ2-7; D call uncertain. The sample was peripheral blood. The CDR3 here is CASSKLRSTYEQYF. For the CDR3, the DNA is TGTGCCAGCAGCAAGCTTAGGAGTACCTACGAGCAGTACTTC.